This TCR beta chain was found in a study of Graves' ophthalmopathy and Graves' hyperthyroidism. Study information: Peripheral blood sampling occurred at initial diagnosis, before any treatment.

This clonotype was seen at least ten times. One end of the junction varies from germline; a read error may be responsible. The authors amplified TCR beta CDR3 regions from RNA transcripts. RT-PCR in the first round used HTBI primers; a second-round multiplex PCR followed. MiXCR, applied by TCRdb to the multiplex PCR reads, yields one record per CDR3 protein. This sample has 650,000 to 900,000 distinct CDR3 sequences; 40% occur once, and the top ten carry roughly 46%. This receptor was obtained from an adult man with Graves' ophthalmopathy. The sample taken for sequencing was peripheral blood.

The CDR3 loop is CSVEVEGLKSVF. The CDR3 DNA reads as TGCAGCGTTGAAGTCGAGGGGTTGAAAAGTGTTTTT. J is TRBJ1-4 and V is TRBV29-1; the D gene is possibly TRBD1 (5 bases). Looked up from germline, CDR1 is SQVTM and CDR2 is ANQGSEA. The CDR3 is 12 residues long. Full variable domain (rest looked up from reference TRBV29-1 and TRBJ1-4): SAVISQKPSRDICQRGTSLTIQCQVDSQVTMMFWYRQQPGQSLTLIATANQGSEATYESGFVIDKFPISRPNLTFSTLTVSNMSPEDSSIYLCSVEVEGLKSVFGSGTQLSVL.